A selection of T cell receptor beta chains follows, all from one sample in a study of shared clonotypes between healthy human individuals. Produced via immunoSEQ multiplex PCR; TCRdb's table is partial and in-frame only. The profile shows about 700,000 clones, over 65% of them singletons. Specimen: memory CD4+ T cells sorted from blood. The receptors were gathered from a woman in her 30s in good health. CDR3s include the opening cysteine and the closing phenylalanine or tryptophan. The D gene is left open where the match is weak.

>TRBJ2-5|-|TRBV4-1
CASSQSVVVRGETQYF
TGCGCCAGCAGCCAATCCGTTGTGGTTAGGGGAGAGACCCAGTACTTC
>TRBJ1-3|-|TRBV2
CASRDNRNAIYF
TGTGCCAGCAGAGACAACAGGAACGCCATATATTTT
>TRBJ2-5|TRBD2|TRBV4-2
CASSQEAQTSEQETQYF
TGTGCCAGCAGCCAAGAAGCTCAGACTAGCGAACAAGAGACCCAGTACTTC
>TRBJ1-3|-|TRBV6-1
CASSEQRRNTIYF
TGTGCCAGCAGTGAACAGCGGAGAAACACCATATATTTT
>TRBJ2-7|TRBD2|TRBV4-1
CASSPRGSGGSYEQYF
TGCGCCAGCAGCCCCCGAGGCTCGGGAGGGTCCTACGAGCAGTACTTC
>TRBJ2-3|-|TRBV5-1
CASSLAGGDHGADTQYF
TGCGCCAGCAGCTTGGCCGGAGGTGACCATGGGGCAGATACGCAGTATTTT
>TRBJ2-3|-|TRBV7-9
CASSLAQGADTQYF
TGTGCCAGCAGCTTAGCACAAGGCGCAGATACGCAGTATTTT
>TRBJ2-1|TRBD2|TRBV7-9
CASSRGSSYNEQFF
TGTGCCAGCAGCCGCGGGAGCTCCTACAATGAGCAGTTCTTC
>TRBJ2-1|TRBD2|TRBV11-2
CASSLVREGLGGQFF
TGTGCCAGCAGCCTGGTGCGGGAGGGCCTAGGCGGGCAGTTCTTC
>TRBJ2-2|TRBD1|TRBV5-6
CASSLFEGAGYGELFF
TGTGCCAGCAGCTTGTTTGAGGGGGCTGGGTACGGGGAGCTGTTTTTT
>TRBJ2-1|TRBD2|TRBV5-1
CASTLAGEYNEQFF
TGCGCCAGCACCCTAGCGGGAGAGTACAATGAGCAGTTCTTC
>TRBJ2-3|-|TRBV2
CASKGTVSTDTQYF
TGTGCCAGCAAGGGGACTGTAAGCACAGATACGCAGTATTTT